This T cell receptor beta chain appears in the sequencing data of a study of T cells after yellow fever vaccination. The CDR3 is 14 amino acids. Germline CDR1 is SNHLY and CDR2 is FYNNEI. Losses at the gene ends were 7 bases for V and 2 bases for J; bases not matched to a gene: 7. TCRdb reanalysed the 5' RACE reads using MiXCR and keeps one entry per CDR3 protein. The sample includes approximately 330,000 distinct CDR3 sequences, about 4% of them seen just once. This clonotype was detected only a few times. The clonotype originates from a man younger than 35 who received the YFV17D yellow fever vaccine. Here the sequenced sample was PBMCs, taken 5 days after the yellow fever booster vaccination. The genes are TRBV2 and TRBJ2-5; 7 bases are shared with TRBD2. The chain's CDR3 is CASKAGVYQETQYF. DNA of the CDR3: TGTGCCAGCAAGGCGGGAGTTTATCAAGAGACCCAGTACTTC.